The rows below give T cell receptor beta chains drawn from one sample of a study of blood T cell repertoires in COVID-19. Libraries were prepared by immunoSEQ multiplex PCR; TCRdb keeps only in-frame clonotypes and omits some of them. The table includes about 120,000 clones, about four fifths detected once. The sample consisted of peripheral blood. The receptors were gathered from an elderly man with active or convalescent COVID-19. The CDR3 runs from the conserved cysteine through the conserved F or W. A D gene is named only where the DNA matches it firmly. Not every row has a clone size; where given, it reads once, few, many or a size class.

TRBD1	NA	TRBV18	TRBJ1-2	TGTGCCAGCTCACCCGGACAGGGATTGGGCTACACCTTC	CASSPGQGLGYTF
TRBD2	NA	TRBV5-6	TRBJ2-1	TGTGCCAGCAGCGGAACTAGCGGGGGGGACAATGAGCAGTTCTTC	CASSGTSGGDNEQFF
NA	few	TRBV24-1	TRBJ2-1	TGTGCCACAGCCGGGGGATTTCCTTACAATGAGCAGTTCTTC	CATAGGFPYNEQFF
NA	few	TRBV5-1	TRBJ2-3	TGCGCCAGCAGATTCTCTAGCACAGATACGCAGTATTTT	CASRFSSTDTQYF
NA	NA	TRBV9	TRBJ1-6	TGTGCCAGCAGCCCCCAACGAGGCGGGGTCACCCTCCACTTT	CASSPQRGGVTLHF
TRBD2	NA	TRBV6-2/TRBV6-3	TRBJ2-3	TGTGCCAGCAGTCAGACTAGCGGGGGGGCTGGGGATACGCAGTATTTT	CASSQTSGGAGDTQYF
TRBD1	NA	TRBV7-2	TRBJ2-5	TGTGCCAGCAGCAGAGGACAGGGAGAGACCCAGTACTTC	CASSRGQGETQYF
NA	NA	TRBV30	TRBJ1-2	TGTGCCTGGAGTGTACTAGGCCCCAACTATGGCTACACCTTC	CAWSVLGPNYGYTF
NA	NA	TRBV29-1	TRBJ2-7	TGCAGCGCTCTCTTCTACGAGCAGTACTTC	CSALFYEQYF
NA	NA	TRBV19	TRBJ1-3	TGTGCCAGTAGTATCAACAGGGATGGAAACACCATATATTTT	CASSINRDGNTIYF
NA	NA	TRBV12-3/TRBV12-4	TRBJ1-3	TGTGCCAGCAGTTTCATTGGAAACACCATATATTTT	CASSFIGNTIYF
TRBD1	few	TRBV11-2	TRBJ1-3	TGTGCCAGCAGTAAGACAGGGACGGGAAACACCATATATTTT	CASSKTGTGNTIYF
NA	NA	TRBV7-2	TRBJ1-4	TGTGCCAGCAGCGTTCGTGGGACTCTAAAGGGAAAACTGTTTTTT	CASSVRGTLKGKLFF
NA	NA	TRBV11-2	TRBJ1-4	TGTGCCAGCAGCTTAAGTGCAGGGGCGAATGAAAAACTGTTTTTT	CASSLSAGANEKLFF
NA	NA	TRBV18	TRBJ2-5	TGTGCCAGCTCACCACTCACGGGGGGCATCCAAGAGACCCAGTACTTC	CASSPLTGGIQETQYF
TRBD1	NA	TRBV11-2	TRBJ2-7	TGTGCCAGCAGCCGAGGACAGGGGGTTTCCTACGAGCAGTACTTC	CASSRGQGVSYEQYF
TRBD1	NA	TRBV30	TRBJ1-4	TGTGCCTGGAGTGCAGGGACAGCAACTAATGAAAAACTGTTTTTT	CAWSAGTATNEKLFF
NA	NA	TRBV18	TRBJ2-7	TGTGCCAGCTCACCCCGGGAGTTAGCCGACTACGAGCAGTACTTC	CASSPRELADYEQYF
NA	NA	TRBV5-1	TRBJ1-1	TGCGCCAGCAGATCTACCGGTGGTAACACTGAAGCTTTCTTT	CASRSTGGNTEAFF
NA	NA	TRBV6-5	TRBJ1-4	TGTGCCAGCAGGTCCACGGGAAATGAAAAACTGTTTTTT	CASRSTGNEKLFF
TRBD1	NA	TRBV3-1/TRBV3-2	TRBJ1-1	TGTGCCAGCAGCCCCCTTCAGGGACAGGGCGCTGAAGCTTTCTTT	CASSPLQGQGAEAFF
TRBD1	NA	TRBV6-5	TRBJ1-5	TGTGCCAGCAGTATAGGGGACAGGTCAAAGCAGCCCCAGCATTTT	CASSIGDRSKQPQHF
NA	once	TRBV6-5	TRBJ2-5	TGTGCCAGCAGTCCACCGGGAGAAGAGACCCAGTACTTC	CASSPPGEETQYF
NA	NA	TRBV6-5	TRBJ2-7	TGTGCCAGCAGTTACACCTCCAGGGGGGCCTACGAGCAGTACTTC	CASSYTSRGAYEQYF
NA	NA	TRBV5-8	TRBJ2-6	TGTGCCAGCAGCTTGGGAGAAACTGGGGCCAACGTCCTGACTTTC	CASSLGETGANVLTF
TRBD2	NA	TRBV5-1	TRBJ2-3	TGCGCCAGCAGCAGGACGGGACTAGCGGGGGAGGATACGCAGTATTTT	CASSRTGLAGEDTQYF
NA	NA	TRBV28	TRBJ2-1	TGTGCCAGCAGTCCACCAGGGTGGAGCTCCTACAATGAGCAGTTCTTC	CASSPPGWSSYNEQFF
NA	NA	TRBV6-6	TRBJ1-5	TGTGCCAGCGGAACAGGCTATAGCAATCAGCCCCAGCATTTT	CASGTGYSNQPQHF